This T cell receptor (beta chain) appears in the sequencing data of a study of shared clonotypes between healthy human individuals. Assay used: immunoSEQ multiplex PCR; TCRdb lists only in-frame clones, some missing. The sample holds about half a million clones, approximately 81% seen once. With 5 bases removed from V and 12 bases from J, the gap between germline ends came to 17 bases. Germline assignment: CDR1 MNHEY and CDR2 SMNVEV (reference sequence). The CDR3 consists of 14 residues. This TCR derives from a woman aged 40 to 50 in good health. Some clones in this sample may be carry-over from other donors' samples. Sequencing was performed on PBMCs. J is TRBJ2-6 and V is TRBV27; D perhaps matches TRBD2 (6 bases). DNA of the CDR3: TGTGCCAGCAGTCCAAACCGGGACTCCGTCGTCCTGACTTTC. As protein: CASSPNRDSVVLTF.